The 25 T cell receptor beta chains presented below share a single source sample, sequenced in a study of blood T cells in healthy people across ages. It was with a sample-barcoded 5' primer and a J-beta primer mix that a second PCR of roughly 7 to 12 cycles was run. TCRdb analysed the 5' RACE reads with MiXCR anew, one entry per CDR3 protein. The sample contains 870,000 or so distinct CDR3 sequences, 29% of which appear only once. Sequenced sample: blood. These receptor sequences come from a woman older than 75 in good health.

The chain is built from TRBV5-1 and TRBJ1-1, with D perhaps TRBD1 (6 bases). The CDR3 is 12 residues long. Germline V gene sequence: CDR1 SGHRS, CDR2 YFSETQ. Between the trimmed V and J ends, which lost 2 bases and 5 bases, there was a span of 7 bases. The CDR3 sequence: CASSFQGTEAFF. The CDR3 coding sequence is TGCGCCAGCAGCTTTCAGGGGACTGAAGCTTTCTTT.

The sample holds many counts of this clonotype. This chain joins TRBV11-3 and TRBJ2-1, with TRBD1 matching 7 bases. This CDR3 has 14 amino acids. Germline V gene data show CDR1 as SGHNT and CDR2 as YENEEA. V shed 8 bases and J 2 bases; nucleotides not matched to a gene: 6. This chain's CDR3 is CASRQGDAYNEQFF. The CDR3 DNA is TGTGCCAGCCGACAGGGAGACGCCTACAATGAGCAGTTCTTC.

The chain recombines TRBV11-3 with TRBJ2-5, with D unclear. V lost 4 bases and J 11 bases, leaving 8 bases between the germline ends. CDR1 SGHNT and CDR2 YENEEA come from the germline V gene. CDR3 length equals 10 residues. CDR3 DNA: TGTGCCAGCAGCTCGGATGAGCAGTACTTC. Translating it yields CASSSDEQYF.

This clonotype was seen at least ten times. The rearrangement joins TRBV20-1 to TRBJ2-3; D is undetermined. The germline V and J ends were trimmed by 2 bases and 2 bases, with 11 bases remaining between them. The CDR3 is made up of 14 amino acids. Looked up from germline, CDR1 is DFQATT and CDR2 is SNEGSKA (reference sequence). CDR3 residues: CSARMTGNTDTQYF. DNA of the CDR3: TGCAGTGCTAGAATGACTGGAAACACAGATACGCAGTATTTT.

The chain recombines TRBV12-3 or TRBV12-4 with TRBJ2-7; weak D call: TRBD1 (5 bases). The CDR3 covers 13 residues. V was cut by 1 base and J by 10 bases, with 14 bases left in between. Here the CDR3 DNA reads TGTGCCAGCAGTTTAGTGATCGACAGTCCCCAGTACTTC. It translates to CASSLVIDSPQYF.

This chain uses TRBV7-8 with TRBJ2-7; 9 positions match TRBD1. From germline, CDR1 is SGHVS and CDR2 FQNEAQ. The ends lost 5 bases at V and 6 bases at J; junction bases unmatched: 11. The length of the CDR3 is 15 residues. DNA of the CDR3: TGTGCCAGCAGCATTCGTGGGACAGGGATTGGCGAGCAGTACTTC. Encoded protein: CASSIRGTGIGEQYF.

V is TRBV20-1 and J is TRBJ1-6; 8 nucleotides agree with TRBD1. Germline V gene sequence: CDR1 DFQATT, CDR2 SNEGSKA (reference sequence). The CDR3 has 17 residues. The V and J ends lost 6 bases and 1 base, in that order; junction bases with no gene match: 11. The CDR3 loop is CSAEIPGGRSYNSPLHF. The CDR3 DNA reads as TGCAGTGCAGAAATCCCAGGGGGCAGGTCCTATAATTCACCCCTCCACTTT.

In its sample, this clonotype was seen a few times. This chain connects TRBV30 to TRBJ1-6, with D perhaps TRBD1 (5 bases). Germline-derived CDR1 and CDR2 are GTSNPN and SVGIG (reference sequence). V was shortened by 4 bases and J by 1 base, with 17 bases between the two germline ends. The CDR3 is 17 amino acids. The CDR3 sequence: CAWKRRGAASYNSPLHF. The DNA for the CDR3 is TGTGCCTGGAAACGTAGAGGGGCGGCGTCCTATAATTCACCCCTCCACTTT. The entire variable domain, with the rest obtained from reference TRBV30 and TRBJ1-6, is as follows: SQTIHQWPATLVQPVGSPLSLECTVEGTSNPNLYWYRQAAGRGLQLLFYSVGIGQISSEVPQNLSASRPQDRQFILSSKKLLLSDSGFYLCAWKRRGAASYNSPLHFGNGTRLTVT.

The chain is built from TRBV7-2 and TRBJ2-7, with TRBD2 matching over 9 bases. The CDR3 runs 15 residues. The V segment lost 1 base and the J segment 7 bases; nucleotides outside the gene matches: 8. CDR1 is SGHTA and CDR2 is FQGNSA in the germline V gene. The DNA of the CDR3 is TGTGCCAGCAGCTTAGGAGGTAGCGGGGGTGAAGAGCAGTACTTC. Translating it yields CASSLGGSGGEEQYF.

This clonotype appeared many times. The J gene is TRBJ2-1, the V gene TRBV11-2; no definite D call. Germline loops: CDR1 SGHAT, CDR2 FQNNGV. Trimming stripped 1 base from V and 2 bases from J, with 12 bases between. The CDR3 has 16 amino acids. As DNA, the CDR3 is TGTGCCAGCAGCTTAGTTTTACAGCCCGCCTACAATGAGCAGTTCTTC. Translating gives CASSLVLQPAYNEQFF.

This clonotype was found a few times. V is TRBV15 and J is TRBJ2-2; maybe TRBD1 (5 bases). Between the trimmed V and J ends, which lost 1 base and 4 bases, there was a span of 7 bases. The germline V gene has CDR1 LNHNV and CDR2 YYDKDF (reference sequence). The CDR3 sequence is 14 residues long. CDR3 sequence: CATSRGQFTGELFF. CDR3 bases: TGTGCCACCAGCAGAGGACAGTTCACCGGGGAGCTGTTTTTT.

This clonotype occurred many times. V gene TRBV7-2 combines with J gene TRBJ2-5, with TRBD2 matching 7 bases. The CDR3 extends over 14 amino acids. Trimming took 1 base from V and 6 from J; bases not matched to a gene: 5. Germline CDR1 and CDR2: SGHTA and FQGNSA. This chain's CDR3 is CASSLGEGTKTQYF. The DNA for the CDR3 is TGTGCCAGCAGCTTAGGGGAGGGGACGAAGACCCAGTACTTC.

The sample holds a few counts of this clonotype. The genes are TRBV20-1 and TRBJ2-5; 8 nucleotides match TRBD2. V was clipped by 4 bases and J by 11 bases; unmatched bases: 12. Germline CDR1 is DFQATT and CDR2 is SNEGSKA (reference sequence). CDR3 size: 13 residues. CDR3 DNA: TGCAGTGCTATTCCAGGACTAGCCCATGAGCAGTACTTC. Translating gives CSAIPGLAHEQYF.

This clonotype was detected many times. The V and J genes are TRBV28 and TRBJ2-7; 9 bases agree with TRBD1. This CDR3 has 15 residues. Per germline, CDR1 MDHEN and CDR2 SYDVKM. The V segment lost 8 bases and the J segment 6 bases; nucleotides outside the gene matches: 14. CDR3 residues: CASPPPQGAFGEQYF. In nucleotides, the CDR3 is TGTGCCAGCCCTCCCCCACAGGGGGCGTTTGGCGAGCAGTACTTC.

The chain carries TRBV18 and TRBJ1-2, with TRBD1 as a possible D gene (6 bases). V lost 2 bases to trimming and J lost 6 bases, with 16 bases between them. The CDR3 extends over 15 amino acids. CDR1 is KGHSH and CDR2 is LQKENI in the germline V gene. In DNA, the CDR3 is TGTGCCAGCTCACCATTCGAGGAGGGGGGTCATGGCTACACCTTC. This codes for CASSPFEEGGHGYTF.

This clonotype has ten or more counts. The gene calls are TRBV28 and TRBJ2-1; 8 bases are a match to TRBD1. CDR1 is MDHEN and CDR2 is SYDVKM in the germline V gene. Trimming took 5 bases from V and 9 from J; bases not matched to a gene: 6. CDR3 length: 13 residues. The CDR3 DNA is TGTGCCAGCAGTCCGGGACAGGAGGGTGAGCAGTTCTTC. The encoded protein is CASSPGQEGEQFF.

The V and J genes are TRBV3-1 and TRBJ1-3, with TRBD1 matching 10 bases. V lost 3 bases, J lost 11 bases, and 10 bases stayed unmatched. Per germline, CDR1 LGHDT and CDR2 YNNKEL (reference sequence). CDR3 length: 15 amino acids. CDR3 in DNA: TGTGCCAGCAGCCAGGGACAGGGGAGATCCACCCCCATATATTTT. Translation gives CASSQGQGRSTPIYF.

This clonotype was found many times. The chain recombines TRBV28 with TRBJ2-4; D gene ambiguous. Germline V gene sequence: CDR1 MDHEN, CDR2 SYDVKM. Trimming left V 2 bases short and J 0 bases short, with 8 bases between. This CDR3 contains 15 residues. The CDR3 nucleotides are TGTGCCAGCAGTTTAGAGGTGGGAGCCAAAAACATTCAGTACTTC. Residues: CASSLEVGAKNIQYF. The full variable domain, rest sourced from reference TRBV28 and TRBJ2-4, is DVKVTQSSRYLVKRTGEKVFLECVQDMDHENMFWYRQDPGLGLRLIYFSYDVKMKEKGDIPEGYSVSREKKERFSLILESASTNQTSMYLCASSLEVGAKNIQYFGAGTRLSVL.

This rearrangement joins TRBV6-6 to TRBJ2-7; 8 nucleotides match TRBD1. Germline CDR1 reads MNHNY; CDR2 reads SVGAGI (reference sequence). With 0 bases clipped from V and 7 bases from J, the junction kept 8 bases outside the gene matches. The CDR3 sequence is 15 residues long. The CDR3 protein is CASSYSTDRVREQYF. In DNA, the CDR3 is TGTGCCAGCAGTTACTCGACGGACAGGGTGCGAGAGCAGTACTTC.

This clonotype was seen ten or more times. V gene TRBV4-3 combines with J gene TRBJ2-1, with D perhaps assigned TRBD1 or TRBD2 (6 bases each). V gave up 1 base and J gave up 7 bases, with 11 bases separating them. Germline V gives CDR1 LGHNA, CDR2 YSLEER. The CDR3 length is 14 residues. The CDR3 DNA sequence: TGCGCCAGCAGCCAAGTCGGGGGCGAAAATGAGCAGTTCTTC. Its protein product is CASSQVGGENEQFF.

Of note for this clonotype: This could be a read error, since a much larger clone is one nucleotide away. The chain joins TRBV7-9 to TRBJ2-5; the match to TRBD1 covers 9 bases. Gene TRBJ2-7 matches the end of the DNA better, so the J call may be wrong. Looked up from germline, CDR1 is SEHNR and CDR2 is FQNEAQ (reference sequence). The CDR3 extends over 14 amino acids. CDR3 residues: CASYPIEGQGEQYF. DNA of the CDR3: TGTGCCAGCTACCCCATAGAGGGACAGGGCGAGCAGTACTTC.

This clonotype was seen only a few times. The rearrangement links TRBV6-5 to TRBJ2-5; D is uncertain. This CDR3 has 13 amino acids. The V end was cut by 0 bases, the J end by 13 bases, with 15 bases between. The V gene's germline CDR1 is MNHEY and CDR2 SVGAGI. The CDR3 DNA follows: TGTGCCAGCAGTTACTCCCACAACCGGGCTCCGTACTTC. This sequence encodes CASSYSHNRAPYF.

The rearrangement joins TRBV4-1 to TRBJ2-2; D may correspond to TRBD1 or TRBD2 (5 bases each). V lost 0 bases to trimming and J lost 2 bases, with 10 bases between them. Germline V gene data show CDR1 as MGHRA and CDR2 as YSYEKL. The CDR3 contains 16 residues. DNA for the CDR3: TGCGCCAGCAGCCAAGAAGAGGGGCTTAACACCGGGGAGCTGTTTTTT. It is translated as CASSQEEGLNTGELFF.

This clonotype was counted at least ten times. The CDR3 here is CASMKDRNSNQPQHF. The CDR3 DNA is TGCGCCAGCATGAAGGACAGGAATAGCAATCAGCCCCAGCATTTT. This sequence joins TRBV10-2 and TRBJ1-5; 7 positions match TRBD1. J was trimmed by 0 bases and V by 7 bases; bases with no gene match: 6. The CDR3 has 15 amino acids. CDR1 is WSHSY, CDR2 SAAADI, per germline.

DNA for the CDR3: TGTGCCAGCAGGATTGAACAGGGCTACGAGCAGTACTTC. The encoded protein is CASRIEQGYEQYF. The chain combines TRBV28 with TRBJ2-7; D is possibly TRBD1 (6 bases). The CDR3 sequence is 13 residues long. CDR1 and CDR2 (germline): MDHEN, SYDVKM. V lost 6 bases and J 3 bases, leaving 12 bases between the germline ends.